The source of this TCR beta chain is a study of tumour-infiltrating T cells in Burkitt lymphoma. Whole-study results and caveats: Many Burkitt lymphoma patients shared several public clonotypes.

The CDR3 spans 15 residues. CDR1 and CDR2 (germline): MNHEY, SMNVEV (reference sequence). V was shortened by 7 bases and J by 0 bases, with 14 bases between the two germline ends. Of note for this clone: The target antigen is unknown.

TCRdb keeps only in-frame clones here, not all; method: immunoSEQ multiplex PCR. The repertoire holds 45,000 to 60,000 clones, with around 30% as singletons. This chain connects TRBV27 to TRBJ2-3; D possibly uses TRBD1 or TRBD2 (5 bases each). The sequenced sample was tumor tissue. This TCR derives from a human donor with Burkitt lymphoma. The CDR3 nucleotides read TGTGCCAGCATGCGGGTCAGGGCGAGCACAGATACGCAGTATTTT. This sequence encodes CASMRVRASTDTQYF.